Sequencing of this TCR beta chain was carried out in a study of response to subunit inactivated influenza vaccine (dated 2018 in TCRdb). For the wider study: To follow how T cells responded to a trivalent subunit inactivated influenza vaccine, the researchers relied on deep quantitative profiling of the T cell receptor repertoire.

CDR1 and CDR2 were assigned from the germline V gene as SGHRS and YFSETQ. From the cysteine through the phenylalanine, the CDR3 covers 18 amino acids. The kept DNA is CDR3 alone, 54 bases in frame from the first base. V is trimmed back by 3 bases and J by 1 base, and the junction contains 13 bases that no gene match accounts for. Concerning this clonotype: Its antigen target is currently unknown. The record has no base qualities; no much larger clone is one base away.

Results and caveats for the whole study, not just this receptor: The authors proposed that each seasonal influenza vaccination may bring in only a limited number of new T cells.

Libraries were prepared through RT-PCR. Sequencing used an Illumina HiSeq 2500. TCRdb trimmed the raw reads at Q25, called clones with MiXCR and kept productive beta chains. A single entry per CDR3 protein holds the most common genes and DNA from its merged rows. This sample has more than 600,000 distinct CDR3 sequences in its table, and roughly 18% of those were observed once. The top ten clonotypes cover roughly 11% of the sample. The V and J segments used are TRBV5-1 and TRBJ2-3; a stretch of 8 junction bases matches TRBD1. The specimen comprised PBMCs from blood, sampled 4 to 6 days after vaccination. The sequence came from a man aged 50 to 60 who received an inactivated influenza vaccine. Donor details come from another sample of the same person, matched by shared clones. The DNA sequence is TGCGCCAGCAGCTCCCTCCTCGGACAGGGTCGGGGCACAGATACGCAGTATTTT. Protein translation: CASSSLLGQGRGTDTQYF.